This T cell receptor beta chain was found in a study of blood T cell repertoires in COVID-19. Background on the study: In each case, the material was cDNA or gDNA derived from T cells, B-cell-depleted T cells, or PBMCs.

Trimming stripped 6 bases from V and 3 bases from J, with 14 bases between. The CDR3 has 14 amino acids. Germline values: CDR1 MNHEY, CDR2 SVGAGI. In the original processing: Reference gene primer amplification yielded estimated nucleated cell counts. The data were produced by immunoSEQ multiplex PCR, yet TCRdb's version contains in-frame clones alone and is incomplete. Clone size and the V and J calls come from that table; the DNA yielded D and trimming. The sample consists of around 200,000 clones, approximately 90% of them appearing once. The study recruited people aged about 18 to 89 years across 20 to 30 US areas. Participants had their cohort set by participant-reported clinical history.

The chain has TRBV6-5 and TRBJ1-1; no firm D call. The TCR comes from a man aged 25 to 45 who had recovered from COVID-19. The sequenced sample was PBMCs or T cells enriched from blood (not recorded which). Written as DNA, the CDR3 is TGTGCCAGCAGCCGCGGAAAGCTTGACACTGAAGCTTTCTTT. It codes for CASSRGKLDTEAFF.